These T cell receptor beta chains were read from a single sample in a study of neurological immune-mediated disorders. MiXCR was run by TCRdb on the 5' RACE reads, yielding one entry per CDR3 protein. The repertoire holds approximately 66,000 distinct CDR3 sequences, 3% to 3.5% seen once, with about 3.5% in the top ten. Sequenced input: PBMCs. The receptor source for this set is a man aged 35 to 55 with multiple sclerosis. The CDR3 runs from the conserved cysteine through the conserved F or W. D genes are given only for firm matches. Where a row states a size, it is once, few, many or the class of an expanded clone; other rows omit it.

TRBV20-1	.	TRBJ2-5	many	TGCAGTGCCACGGGAGAGACCCAGTACTTC	CSATGETQYF
TRBV15	TRBD1	TRBJ2-2	many	TGTGCCACCAATCCGACAGGGGCTGCCGGGGAGCTGTTTTTT	CATNPTGAAGELFF
TRBV18	.	TRBJ1-4	few	TGTGCCAGCTCACCACGGATGGCACTAGGTGAAAAACTGTTTTTT	CASSPRMALGEKLFF
TRBV20-1	TRBD1	TRBJ1-2	many	TGCAGTGGCGGACAGGGGGAATCTGGCTACACCTTC	CSGGQGESGYTF
TRBV7-6	.	TRBJ1-2	once	TGTGCCAGCAGCACCTCGGACATTGTTGGTGGCTACACCTTC	CASSTSDIVGGYTF
TRBV7-2	.	TRBJ2-5	many	TGTGCCAGCAGCCCTTCGAGGGGGGGCCTCGAGACCCAGTACTTC	CASSPSRGGLETQYF
TRBV5-1	.	TRBJ2-1	many	TGCGCCAGCAGCTTCCAAACCCCAAACAATGAGCAGTTCTTC	CASSFQTPNNEQFF
TRBV6-2/TRBV6-3	.	TRBJ2-2	many	TGTGCCAGCAGTGTAGCGCCCACCGGGGAGCTGTTTTTT	CASSVAPTGELFF
TRBV5-1	.	TRBJ1-1	many	TGCGCCAGCAGCCTCCGGAGCACTGGGGCCACTGAAGCTTTCTTT	CASSLRSTGATEAFF
TRBV6-6	.	TRBJ1-2	many	TGTGCCAGCAGTTACGTCGCCGTTCTCAACTATGGCTACACCTTC	CASSYVAVLNYGYTF
TRBV20-1	.	TRBJ1-1	many	TGCAGTGCTAGACCGCAGAACACTGAAGCTTTCTTT	CSARPQNTEAFF
TRBV20-1	.	TRBJ2-4	many	TGCAGTGCGTCGGGACTCCCCGGCCGAGCCAAAAACATTCAGTACTTC	CSASGLPGRAKNIQYF
TRBV5-6	.	TRBJ1-3	many	TGTGCCAGCAGCTCATCAGGGAGTCCCATATATTTT	CASSSSGSPIYF
TRBV20-1	.	TRBJ2-7	medium-sized	TGCAGTGCCAGTAGGGACGGCCGCTCCTACGAGCAGTACTTC	CSASRDGRSYEQYF
TRBV11-2	TRBD2	TRBJ2-3	many	TGTGCCAGCAGCCCCGGGGCGGGGGAGATAGATACGCAGTATTTT	CASSPGAGEIDTQYF
TRBV12-3/TRBV12-4	.	TRBJ1-5	many	TGTGCCAGCAGTTTATGGGATAGCAATCAGCCCCAGCATTTT	CASSLWDSNQPQHF
TRBV12-3/TRBV12-4	.	TRBJ2-2	many	TGTGCCAGCAGTTTAGGGTGGGGGCTCCCAAACACCGGGGAGCTGTTTTTT	CASSLGWGLPNTGELFF
TRBV5-1	TRBD1	TRBJ2-1	many	TGCGCCAGCACCCGGGACAGCTACAATGAGCAGTTCTTC	CASTRDSYNEQFF
TRBV7-6	.	TRBJ2-2	many	TGTGCCAGCAGCTTAACCGGGGAGCTGTTTTTT	CASSLTGELFF
TRBV12-3/TRBV12-4	TRBD2	TRBJ2-1	many	TGTGCCAGCAGCCGGAGCGGGAGGTACAATGAGCAGTTCTTC	CASSRSGRYNEQFF
TRBV6-6	TRBD1	TRBJ1-1	many	TGTGCCAGCAGCCAGGGACAGGTCAACACTGAAGCTTTCTTT	CASSQGQVNTEAFF
TRBV6-1	.	TRBJ1-2	many	TGTGCCAGCAGTGAATTGGTATATGGCTACACCTTC	CASSELVYGYTF
TRBV20-1	.	TRBJ2-2	many	TGCAGTGCTAGAGTTACGCTCACCGGGGAGCTGTTTTTT	CSARVTLTGELFF
TRBV20-1	TRBD1	TRBJ1-6	many	TGCAGTGCGCGACAGGGTGATAATTCACCCCTCCACTTT	CSARQGDNSPLHF
TRBV5-1	TRBD1	TRBJ2-2	many	TGCGCCAGCGGGACCCCGGACAGGGGGAACACCGGGGAGCTGTTTTTT	CASGTPDRGNTGELFF
TRBV20-1	.	TRBJ1-5	few	TGCAGTGCTAGATGGCAGGTCAATAAGACCCAGAATTTT	CSARWQVNKTQNF
TRBV9	.	TRBJ1-3	many	TGTGCCAGCAGCGGGCCCTCTGGAAACACCATATATTTT	CASSGPSGNTIYF
TRBV11-2	.	TRBJ2-5	many	TGTGCCAGCAGCTTAGAATCAGAGACCCAGTACTTC	CASSLESETQYF
TRBV12-3/TRBV12-4	.	TRBJ2-7	many	TGTGCCAGCAACGCCCGCGGACAGTCGGGGTCCTACGAGCAGTACTTC	CASNARGQSGSYEQYF
TRBV20-1	.	TRBJ2-2	many	TGCAGTGCTAGGAACCTCACCGGGGAGCTGTTTTTT	CSARNLTGELFF
TRBV9	.	TRBJ1-4	many	TGTGCCAGCAGCGTCCGACCGGACGATGAAAAACTGTTTTTT	CASSVRPDDEKLFF
TRBV21-1	.	TRBJ2-7	many	TGTGCCAGCAGCAAAGTGTTTTTTGCATTCTACGAGCAGTACTTC	CASSKVFFAFYEQYF
TRBV5-1	.	TRBJ2-2	many	TGCGCCAGCAGTTATCGGGGCGCGAACACCGGGGAGCTGTTTTTT	CASSYRGANTGELFF
TRBV6-5	.	TRBJ1-2	many	TGTGCCAGCAGCCCTCTGACAGATTATGGCTACACCTTC	CASSPLTDYGYTF
TRBV12-3/TRBV12-4	.	TRBJ2-7	many	TGTGCCAGCAGTTTCCAGGGTCAGAGCTACGAGCAGTACTTC	CASSFQGQSYEQYF
TRBV7-2	.	TRBJ1-2	many	TGTGCCAGCAGCTTAGAGTATGGCTACACCTTC	CASSLEYGYTF
TRBV5-1	TRBD1	TRBJ2-5	many	TGCGCCAGCACCATGGACAGGGGGCAGGAGACCCAGTACTTC	CASTMDRGQETQYF
TRBV5-1	.	TRBJ2-2	.	TGCGCCAGCAGCCTAGCAAACACCGGGGAGCTGTTTTTT	CASSLANTGELFF
TRBV27	.	TRBJ2-1	many	TGTGCCAGCAGTTTAGAGTTTAGGGCAGACTACAATGAGCAGTTCTTC	CASSLEFRADYNEQFF
TRBV12-3/TRBV12-4	.	TRBJ2-1	many	TGTGCCAGCAGTTTGGGCCAGGGGAGGAATGAGCAGTTCTTC	CASSLGQGRNEQFF
TRBV20-1	.	TRBJ2-1	many	TGCAGTGCTAGAAACAACCCCGTGAATGAGCAGTTCTTC	CSARNNPVNEQFF
TRBV7-6	TRBD2	TRBJ2-1	many	TGTGCCAGCAGCTTAACTAGCGGGGGAGTCTCCTACAATGAGCAGTTCTTC	CASSLTSGGVSYNEQFF
TRBV24-1	TRBD2	TRBJ2-1	many	TGTGCCACCAGTGATATTAGCGGGAGTAGAAATGAGCAGTTCTTC	CATSDISGSRNEQFF
TRBV5-1	.	TRBJ1-5	many	TGCGCCAGCAGCCCCGGGGCGGGGACACTCAATCAGCCCCAGCATTTT	CASSPGAGTLNQPQHF
TRBV5-5	.	TRBJ2-7	many	TGTGCCAGCAGCCCTATATCGAGCAAAGGGGAGCAGTACTTC	CASSPISSKGEQYF
TRBV12-3/TRBV12-4	.	TRBJ1-2	many	TGTGCCAGCAGTTTAGGGACACCCCGAGGCGGCTACACCTTC	CASSLGTPRGGYTF
TRBV7-3	TRBD1	TRBJ2-5	many	TGTGCCAGCAGCTTAATTCCAGGGGGACAAGAGACCCAGTACTTC	CASSLIPGGQETQYF
TRBV9	TRBD1	TRBJ2-2	many	TGTGCCAGCAGCGGAAAGAGGGGGCGGAACACCGGGGAGCTGTTTTTT	CASSGKRGRNTGELFF
TRBV7-9	TRBD1	TRBJ2-7	many	TGTGCCAGCAGCTGGGCCGGGACAGCCCAGTCCGAGCAGTACTTC	CASSWAGTAQSEQYF